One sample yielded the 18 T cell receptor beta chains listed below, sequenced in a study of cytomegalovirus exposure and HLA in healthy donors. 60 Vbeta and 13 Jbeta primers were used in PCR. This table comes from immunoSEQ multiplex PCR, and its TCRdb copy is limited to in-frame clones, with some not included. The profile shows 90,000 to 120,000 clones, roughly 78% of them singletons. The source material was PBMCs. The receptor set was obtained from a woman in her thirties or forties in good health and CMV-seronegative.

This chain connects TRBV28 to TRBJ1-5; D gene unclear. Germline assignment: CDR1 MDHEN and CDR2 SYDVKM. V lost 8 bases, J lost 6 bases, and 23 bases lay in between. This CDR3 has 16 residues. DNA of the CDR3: TGTGCCAGCGGGATGGAGGGTCCCGGGGAATCTCAGCCCCAGCATTTT. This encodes CASGMEGPGESQPQHF. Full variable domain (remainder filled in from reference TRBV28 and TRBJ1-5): DVKVTQSSRYLVKRTGEKVFLECVQDMDHENMFWYRQDPGLGLRLIYFSYDVKMKEKGDIPEGYSVSREKKERFSLILESASTNQTSMYLCASGMEGPGESQPQHFGDGTRLSIL.

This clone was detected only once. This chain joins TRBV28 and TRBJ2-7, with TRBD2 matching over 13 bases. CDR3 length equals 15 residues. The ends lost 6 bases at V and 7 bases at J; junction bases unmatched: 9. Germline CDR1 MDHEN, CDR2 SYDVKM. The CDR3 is CASSMGLAGSWEQYF. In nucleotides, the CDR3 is TGTGCCAGCAGCATGGGACTAGCGGGGTCCTGGGAGCAGTACTTC.

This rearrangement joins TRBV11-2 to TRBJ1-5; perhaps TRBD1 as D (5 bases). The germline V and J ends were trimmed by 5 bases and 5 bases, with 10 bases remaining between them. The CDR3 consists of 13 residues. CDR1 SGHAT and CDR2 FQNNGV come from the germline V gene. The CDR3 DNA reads TGTGCCAGCAGCGCTAACAGGCATCAGCCCCAGCATTTT. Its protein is CASSANRHQPQHF.

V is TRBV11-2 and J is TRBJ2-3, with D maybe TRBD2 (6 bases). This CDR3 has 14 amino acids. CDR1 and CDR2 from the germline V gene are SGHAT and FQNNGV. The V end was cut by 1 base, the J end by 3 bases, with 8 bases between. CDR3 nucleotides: TGTGCCAGCAGCTTAGCTCGGGGGACAGATACGCAGTATTTT. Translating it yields CASSLARGTDTQYF.

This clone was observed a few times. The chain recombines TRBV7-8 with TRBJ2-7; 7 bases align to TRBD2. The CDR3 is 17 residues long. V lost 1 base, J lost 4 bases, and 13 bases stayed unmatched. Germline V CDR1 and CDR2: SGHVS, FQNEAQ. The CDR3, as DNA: TGTGCCAGCAGCTTAGGATGGGGAGGGGCGGAACCATACGAGCAGTACTTC. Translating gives CASSLGWGGAEPYEQYF.

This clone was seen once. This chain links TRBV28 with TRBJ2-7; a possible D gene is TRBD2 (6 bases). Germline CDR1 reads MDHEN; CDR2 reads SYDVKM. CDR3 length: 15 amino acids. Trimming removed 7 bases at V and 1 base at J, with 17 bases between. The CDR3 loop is CASNFGSGPSYEQYF. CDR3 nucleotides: TGTGCCAGCAACTTTGGAAGCGGGCCATCCTACGAGCAGTACTTC.

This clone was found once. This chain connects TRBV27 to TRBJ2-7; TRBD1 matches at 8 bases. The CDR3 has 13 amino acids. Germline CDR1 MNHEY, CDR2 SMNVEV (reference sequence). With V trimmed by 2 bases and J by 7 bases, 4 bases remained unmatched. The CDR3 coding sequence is TGTGCCAGCAGTTTAGTGACAGGGGATGAGCAGTACTTC. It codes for CASSLVTGDEQYF.

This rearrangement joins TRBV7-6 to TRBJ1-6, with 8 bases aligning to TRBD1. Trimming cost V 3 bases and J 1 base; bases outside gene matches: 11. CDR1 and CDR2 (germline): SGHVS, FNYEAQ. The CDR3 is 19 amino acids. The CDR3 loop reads CASSLAGQGLSSYNSPLHF. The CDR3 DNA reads TGTGCCAGCAGCTTGGCTGGACAGGGACTGTCGTCCTATAATTCACCCCTCCACTTT.

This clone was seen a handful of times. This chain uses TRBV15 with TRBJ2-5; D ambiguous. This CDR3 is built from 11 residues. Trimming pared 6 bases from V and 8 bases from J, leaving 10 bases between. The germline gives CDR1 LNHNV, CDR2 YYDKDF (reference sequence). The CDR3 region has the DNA TGTGCCACCAGGGCACGAGGTACCCAGTACTTC. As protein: CATRARGTQYF.

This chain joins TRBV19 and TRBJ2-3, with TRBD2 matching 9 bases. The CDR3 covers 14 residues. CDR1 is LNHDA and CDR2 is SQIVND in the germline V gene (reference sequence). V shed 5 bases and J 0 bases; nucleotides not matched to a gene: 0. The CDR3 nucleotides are TGTGCCAGTAGTGCGGGGGGGAGCACAGATACGCAGTATTTT. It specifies CASSAGGSTDTQYF.

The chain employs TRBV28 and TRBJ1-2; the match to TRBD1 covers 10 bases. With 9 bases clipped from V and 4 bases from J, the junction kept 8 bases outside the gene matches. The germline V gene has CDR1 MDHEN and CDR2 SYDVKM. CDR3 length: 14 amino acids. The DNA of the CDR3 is TGTGCCAGTTTATTGACAGGGGGCGTCTATGGCTACACCTTC. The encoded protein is CASLLTGGVYGYTF.

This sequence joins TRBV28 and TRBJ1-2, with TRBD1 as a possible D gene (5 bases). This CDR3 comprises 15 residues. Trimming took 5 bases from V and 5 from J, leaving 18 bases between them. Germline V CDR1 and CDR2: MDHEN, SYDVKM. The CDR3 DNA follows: TGTGCCAGCAGTCCCCCCATAGGGGCGAGGTATGGCTACACCTTC. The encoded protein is CASSPPIGARYGYTF.

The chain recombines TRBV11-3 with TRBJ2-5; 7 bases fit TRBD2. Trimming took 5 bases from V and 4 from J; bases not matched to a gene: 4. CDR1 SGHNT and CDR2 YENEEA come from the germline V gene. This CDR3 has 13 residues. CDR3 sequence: CASSTTGGETQYF. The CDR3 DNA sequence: TGTGCCAGCAGCACAACGGGGGGAGAGACCCAGTACTTC.

CDR3 coding DNA: TGTGCCAGCAGTTTCGCGGGGACCCAATTATACTATGGCTACACCTTC. Its protein product is CASSFAGTQLYYGYTF. V gene TRBV28 combines with J gene TRBJ1-2; D may be TRBD1 (5 bases). The germline CDR1 and CDR2 sequences are MDHEN and SYDVKM. Between the trimmed V and J ends, which lost 3 bases and 3 bases, there was a span of 17 bases. This CDR3 has 16 amino acids.

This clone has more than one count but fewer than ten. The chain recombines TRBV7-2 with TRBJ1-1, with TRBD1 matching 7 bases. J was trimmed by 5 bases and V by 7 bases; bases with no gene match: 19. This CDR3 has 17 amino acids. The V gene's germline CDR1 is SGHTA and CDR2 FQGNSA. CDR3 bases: TGTGCCAGCATCCCGAGGAGGGGGCAGGGAACGTGGACTGAAGCTTTCTTT. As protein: CASIPRRGQGTWTEAFF.

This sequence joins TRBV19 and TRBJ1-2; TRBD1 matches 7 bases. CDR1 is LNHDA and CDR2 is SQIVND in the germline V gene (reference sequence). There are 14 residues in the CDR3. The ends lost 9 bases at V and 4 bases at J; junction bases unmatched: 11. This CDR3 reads CAREPGQRCYGYTF. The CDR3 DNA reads TGTGCCAGAGAGCCGGGACAGAGGTGCTATGGCTACACCTTC.

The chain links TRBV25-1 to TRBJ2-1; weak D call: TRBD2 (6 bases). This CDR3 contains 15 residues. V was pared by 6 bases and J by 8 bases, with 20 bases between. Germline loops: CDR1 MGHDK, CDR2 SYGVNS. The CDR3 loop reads CASSPLGTASDEQFF. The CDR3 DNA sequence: TGTGCCAGCAGCCCTCTCGGGACTGCCTCCGATGAGCAGTTCTTC.

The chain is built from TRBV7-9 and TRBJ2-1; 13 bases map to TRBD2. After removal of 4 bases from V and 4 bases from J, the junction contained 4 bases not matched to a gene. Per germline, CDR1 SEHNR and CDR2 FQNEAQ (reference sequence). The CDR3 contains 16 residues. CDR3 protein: CASSSTSGGGYNEQFF. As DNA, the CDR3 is TGTGCCAGCAGCTCAACTAGCGGGGGGGGTTACAATGAGCAGTTCTTC.